Detailed here is one T cell receptor (beta chain). The data belong to a study of T cell responses to AZD1222 COVID-19 vaccine. Using immunoSEQ multiplex PCR, the repertoire was profiled, and TCRdb retains in-frame clones only, with some absent. Of roughly 90,000 clones in the sample, around nine tenths were seen once. Germline V CDR1 and CDR2: MGHRA, YSYEKL. This CDR3 spans 17 amino acids. The germline V and J ends were trimmed by 1 base and 0 bases, with 13 bases remaining between them. This clonotype was sampled from an adult in good health. This chain connects TRBV4-1 to TRBJ1-3, with D hard to call. Sequenced here: peripheral blood, sampled on day 0 of MenACWY control vaccination. This chain's CDR3 is CASSQVGTKSSGNTIYF. In DNA, the CDR3 is TGCGCCAGCAGCCAAGTGGGCACGAAGAGCTCTGGAAACACCATATATTTT.